This TCR beta chain was identified during a study of T cell repertoires in cytomegalovirus infection. This clonotype was seen repeatedly, ten times or more. TCRdb reprocessed the reads with MiXCR, giving one entry per CDR3 protein. The sample lists 250,000 to 350,000 distinct CDR3 sequences; about 26% were seen once. This sequence originates from a human donor in good health (CMV status not recorded). Some clones in this sample may be carry-over from other donors' samples. Material: PBMCs.

CDR3 DNA sequence: TGTGCCAGCAGGTCCACAGGGTACACTGAAGCTTTCTTT. This translates into CASRSTGYTEAFF. This chain connects TRBV12-3 or TRBV12-4 to TRBJ1-1, with TRBD1 as a possible D gene (6 bases). V dropped 6 bases and J dropped 3 bases, with 11 bases sitting between them. The CDR3 is 13 amino acids.